This is a list of T cell receptor beta chains from one sample in a study of CD8 T cells in Susac syndrome. TCRdb used MiXCR to reprocess the immunoSEQ multiplex PCR reads, holding one entry per CDR3 protein. The sample has approximately 260,000 distinct CDR3 sequences, almost 97% seen once. The sequenced sample was CD4+ T cells from PBMCs. All receptors derive from a human donor with Susac syndrome. CDR3s include the opening cysteine and the closing phenylalanine or tryptophan. D genes are given only for firm matches. The listing skips clone size in some rows; elsewhere it reads once, few, many or a size class.

J gene,V gene,D gene,clone size,CDR3 DNA,CDR3 protein
TRBJ2-7,TRBV20-1,TRBD2,-,TGCAGTGCTAGTATCCGGACTAGCGGGAGTAGGAGGTCCTACGAGCAGTACTTC,CSASIRTSGSRRSYEQYF
TRBJ1-1,TRBV9,-,-,TGTGCCAGCAGCGTAGCAATGGGGGGCACTGAAGCTTTCTTT,CASSVAMGGTEAFF
TRBJ2-7,TRBV19,TRBD2,-,TGTGCCAGTGGGTGGACTAGCGGGAGGCTGGGGATCTACGAGCAGTACTTC,CASGWTSGRLGIYEQYF
TRBJ2-1,TRBV19,-,-,TGTGCCAGTAGTCACCGACAATACAATGAGCAGTTCTTC,CASSHRQYNEQFF
TRBJ2-7,TRBV28,-,-,TGTGCCAGCAGTTTGGCGGGGACCACTACGGGCGAGCAGTACTTC,CASSLAGTTTGEQYF
TRBJ2-7,TRBV30,-,-,TGTGCCTGGAGTCGCCTGGGGGTCGTAAACGAGCAGTACTTC,CAWSRLGVVNEQYF
TRBJ1-5,TRBV2,-,-,TGTGCCAGCAGTGCGGGGGATCAGCCCCAGCATTTT,CASSAGDQPQHF
TRBJ1-5,TRBV30,-,-,TGTGCCTGGGGCAGAGATAGCAATCAGCCCCAGCATTTT,CAWGRDSNQPQHF
TRBJ2-3,TRBV12-3/TRBV12-4,-,-,TGTGCCAGCACCCCTAGCGCCACAGATACGCAGTATTTT,CASTPSATDTQYF
TRBJ1-5,TRBV3-1,-,-,TGTGCCAGCAGCCCGATTGGGAACGTCCAGCCCCAGCATTTT,CASSPIGNVQPQHF
TRBJ2-1,TRBV20-1,-,-,TGCAGTGCCCGGACCCCTAACGTTGCCAATGAGCAGTTCTTC,CSARTPNVANEQFF
TRBJ1-2,TRBV5-4,TRBD1,-,TGTGCCAGCTCCGACAGGGGGCTGATCTATGGCTACACCTTC,CASSDRGLIYGYTF
TRBJ1-1,TRBV9,-,-,TGTGCCAGCAGCGACGTGGTGGGGTTAGGCTTGAACACTGAAGCTTTCTTT,CASSDVVGLGLNTEAFF
TRBJ1-1,TRBV29-1,-,-,TGCAGCGTTGGTGCAGGGCGCAACACTGAAGCTTTCTTT,CSVGAGRNTEAFF
TRBJ1-2,TRBV24-1,-,-,TGTGCCACCAGTGATTTGCATTCGGGTTCTGGCTACACCTTC,CATSDLHSGSGYTF
TRBJ2-5,TRBV3-1,TRBD1,-,TGTGCCAGCAGCCCCCGGGACAGGGGGCTTCGGGAGACCCAGTACTTC,CASSPRDRGLRETQYF
TRBJ2-7,TRBV18,-,-,TGTGCCAGCTCACAATCAGACGAGCAGTACTTC,CASSQSDEQYF
TRBJ2-5,TRBV29-1,TRBD1,once,TGCAGCGCCCTACGGGACAGCCAAGAGACCCAGTACTTC,CSALRDSQETQYF
TRBJ2-2,TRBV30,TRBD1,-,TGTGCCTGCGCCCCCGGGACAGGGAACACCGGGGAGCTGTTTTTT,CACAPGTGNTGELFF
TRBJ1-1,TRBV6-5,-,once,TGTGCCAGCAGTTACTTCGGGACACCCAACACTGAAGCTTTCTTT,CASSYFGTPNTEAFF
TRBJ2-7,TRBV12-3/TRBV12-4,-,-,TGTGCCAGCACGGATCACGGATTCTACGAGCAGTACTTC,CASTDHGFYEQYF
TRBJ2-3,TRBV20-1,-,-,TGCAGTGCTAACGGAGGTCTCGCAGATACGCAGTATTTT,CSANGGLADTQYF
TRBJ1-1,TRBV19,-,-,TGTGCCAGTAACACCGGGACAGAAGCTTTCTTT,CASNTGTEAFF
TRBJ2-3,TRBV9,TRBD2,-,TGTGCCAGCAGCGTAGGCGGGAGGGCGGTAGATACGCAGTATTTT,CASSVGGRAVDTQYF
TRBJ1-5,TRBV9,-,-,TGTGCCAGCAGCGCCCTGCCCGACAGCCGCAATCAGCCCCAGCATTTT,CASSALPDSRNQPQHF
TRBJ2-2,TRBV4-1,TRBD2,-,TGCGCCAGCAGCCAAGAAGGGTTACTAGCGGTATTGAACACCGGGGAGCTGTTTTTT,CASSQEGLLAVLNTGELFF
TRBJ2-7,TRBV12-3/TRBV12-4,-,once,TGTGCCAGCAGGATCGGCCCGAGCTCCTACGAGCAGTACTTC,CASRIGPSSYEQYF
TRBJ2-1,TRBV28,TRBD2,-,TGTGCCAGCAGTTTACCAACTAGCGGGATTTACAATGAGCAGTTCTTC,CASSLPTSGIYNEQFF
TRBJ2-2,TRBV6-2/TRBV6-3,-,-,TGTGCCAGCAGTTACTCCCGCGGCCCGAACACCGGGGAGCTGTTTTTT,CASSYSRGPNTGELFF
TRBJ2-6,TRBV29-1,-,-,TGCAGCGTTGAAAGGGCCGGATTCTCTGGGGCCAACGTCCTGACTTTC,CSVERAGFSGANVLTF
TRBJ1-2,TRBV18,-,-,TGTGCCAGCTCACCAAGTCTAGGGAATAACTATGGCTACACCTTC,CASSPSLGNNYGYTF
TRBJ1-2,TRBV5-6,TRBD1,-,TGTGCCAGCAGCTTGGTGGGACAGGGTACGATTGGCTACACCTTC,CASSLVGQGTIGYTF
TRBJ2-1,TRBV11-2,-,-,TGTGCCAGCAGGTCCAGGGGTAGCGGAGGCCCTCTTGTCAATGAGCAGTTCTTC,CASRSRGSGGPLVNEQFF
TRBJ2-2,TRBV19,-,-,TGTGCCAGTAGTATGACCAAAAGAGGTCCCACGAACACCGGGGAGCTGTTTTTT,CASSMTKRGPTNTGELFF
TRBJ2-1,TRBV15,TRBD2,-,TGTGCCACCAGCAGAGAAGCGGGAGTTACCTACAATGAGCAGTTCTTC,CATSREAGVTYNEQFF
TRBJ2-2,TRBV20-1,TRBD2,-,TGCAGTGCCGCCCGACTAGCGGGAGATCTGATGAACACCGGGGAGCTGTTTTTT,CSAARLAGDLMNTGELFF
TRBJ2-5,TRBV7-3,TRBD2,-,TGTGCCAGCAGCGACCTAGCGGGAGGCCAGGTGGGCCAAGAGACCCAGTACTTC,CASSDLAGGQVGQETQYF
TRBJ1-2,TRBV20-1,-,-,TGCAGTGCTCCCGGCCCGACAGGCTATGGCTACACCTTC,CSAPGPTGYGYTF
TRBJ2-7,TRBV12-3/TRBV12-4,TRBD2,-,TGTGCCAGCAGTCCCCGGAGGTCAGCGGGGTACTACGAGCAGTACTTC,CASSPRRSAGYYEQYF
TRBJ2-7,TRBV5-1,TRBD2,-,TGCGCCAGCAGACCGGCGGGAGGGAAATCCCACGAGCAGTACTTC,CASRPAGGKSHEQYF
TRBJ2-7,TRBV20-1,-,-,TGCAGTGCTAAGAAAAATTACGAGCAGTACTTC,CSAKKNYEQYF
TRBJ2-7,TRBV28,-,once,TGTGCCAGCAGTCGGGCTAGCAACTACGAGCAGTACTTC,CASSRASNYEQYF
TRBJ2-2,TRBV7-9,-,-,TGTGCCAGCAGCTTATTCCCAGGAGCGAACACCGGGGAGCTGTTTTTT,CASSLFPGANTGELFF
TRBJ2-1,TRBV19,TRBD2,-,TGTGCCAGTAGTATGGCAGTAGCGGGGAGAGATGAGCAGTTCTTC,CASSMAVAGRDEQFF
TRBJ1-4,TRBV27,-,-,TGTGCCAGCAGTCTGGGACCTTCGGCGACTAATGAAAAACTGTTTTTT,CASSLGPSATNEKLFF
TRBJ2-1,TRBV18,TRBD2,-,TGTGCCAGCTCACCGTTTACCGGGACTAGTGCGAACAATGAGCAGTTCTTC,CASSPFTGTSANNEQFF
TRBJ2-7,TRBV27,-,-,TGTGCCAGCAGTGCCCCGGGGGGCTATTACGAGCAGTACTTC,CASSAPGGYYEQYF
TRBJ2-1,TRBV15,-,-,TGTGCCACCAGCAGAGAAGAACAGGGAAGCAATGAGCAGTTCTTC,CATSREEQGSNEQFF
TRBJ2-7,TRBV3-1,TRBD1,-,TGTGCCAGCAGCCAAGTTGACAGGGACGAGCAGTACTTC,CASSQVDRDEQYF
TRBJ1-5,TRBV29-1,-,-,TGCAGCGCCGGAACAGGGAGCGGCAATCAGCCCCAGCATTTT,CSAGTGSGNQPQHF
TRBJ2-5,TRBV7-2,TRBD2,-,TGTGCCAGCAGCTTGGCGCTAGCGGGGGTAGAGACCCAGTACTTC,CASSLALAGVETQYF
TRBJ1-5,TRBV5-1,-,-,TGCGCCAGCAGCCGAGGGGAGGATCAGCCCCAGCATTTT,CASSRGEDQPQHF
TRBJ1-5,TRBV20-1,-,-,TGCAGTGCTCCCCCCGGAACCGATCAGCCCCAGCATTTT,CSAPPGTDQPQHF
TRBJ1-3,TRBV29-1,-,-,TGCAGCGCCGTGGAGCTCCCGGGAATCTCTGGAAACACCATATATTTT,CSAVELPGISGNTIYF
TRBJ2-3,TRBV29-1,-,-,TGCAGCGTTGCCGGGACTAGCACAGATACGCAGTATTTT,CSVAGTSTDTQYF